Shown below are 6 T cell receptor beta chains from a single sample sequenced in a study of T-cell memory formation after mild COVID-19. TCRdb re-derived calls from the 5' RACE reads in MiXCR, one entry per CDR3 protein. Of roughly 500,000 distinct CDR3 sequences in the sample, around 21% were seen once. Sequenced: PBMCs or a T cell subset sorted from them (not recorded which). These receptors were taken from an adult woman who had mild COVID-19 (a few samples of this study predate the infection). Cell type and time point are not known.

This clonotype was found a few times. The chain is built from TRBV10-3 and TRBJ1-2; 7 bases are shared with TRBD1. The CDR3 contains 14 residues. Germline V lookup: CDR1 ENHRY, CDR2 SYGVKD. The junction had 7 bases not matched to a gene; V was cut back by 6 bases and J by 3 bases. The CDR3 DNA follows: TGTGCCATCAGCTCCATAGGGACAGACTATGGCTACACCTTC. Amino acid sequence: CAISSIGTDYGYTF.

V usage is TRBV7-9 and J usage is TRBJ2-1; 8 bases are shared with TRBD1. Trimming took 4 bases from V and 3 from J; bases not matched to a gene: 5. There are 15 residues in the CDR3. The germline V gene encodes CDR1 SEHNR and CDR2 FQNEAQ (reference sequence). This CDR3 reads CASSYSGQVYNEQFF. The CDR3 bases are TGTGCCAGCAGCTATTCGGGACAGGTCTACAATGAGCAGTTCTTC.

This clonotype was detected only once. V usage is TRBV7-9 and J usage is TRBJ2-5, with TRBD1 identical over 7 bases. The CDR3 is 16 amino acids. Germline V lookup: CDR1 SEHNR, CDR2 FQNEAQ (reference sequence). J was trimmed by 4 bases and V by 1 base; bases with no gene match: 9. CDR3 amino acids: CASSLGLQGSGETQYF. CDR3 coding DNA: TGTGCCAGCAGCTTAGGTCTACAGGGGTCCGGAGAGACCCAGTACTTC.

This clonotype appeared a few times. The V gene is TRBV7-9, the J gene TRBJ2-1; D possibly matches TRBD1 or TRBD2 (5 bases each). The V gene lost 5 bases and the J gene lost 5 bases, with 16 bases spanning the gap. Germline assignment: CDR1 SEHNR and CDR2 FQNEAQ (reference sequence). CDR3 length: 15 amino acids. The chain's CDR3 is CASSQTGRKNNEQFF. The DNA for the CDR3 is TGTGCCAGCAGCCAAACGGGACGGAAAAACAATGAGCAGTTCTTC.

The chain has TRBV30 and TRBJ1-1; D is ambiguous. Deletions cut 4 bases from V and 0 bases from J, with 6 bases between. Germline CDR1 reads GTSNPN; CDR2 reads SVGIG (reference sequence). This CDR3 has 12 amino acids. For the CDR3, the DNA is TGTGCCTGGACGGTGATGAACACTGAAGCTTTCTTT. It yields the protein CAWTVMNTEAFF. Full variable domain (outside the CDR3, taken from reference TRBV30 and TRBJ1-1): SQTIHQWPATLVQPVGSPLSLECTVEGTSNPNLYWYRQAAGRGLQLLFYSVGIGQISSEVPQNLSASRPQDRQFILSSKKLLLSDSGFYLCAWTVMNTEAFFGQGTRLTVV.

This clonotype occurred a few times. The V and J genes are TRBV13 and TRBJ2-1, with a tentative D call TRBD2 (6 bases). This CDR3 is 13 amino acids long. Deletions cut 5 bases from V and 8 bases from J, with 13 bases between. Germline-derived CDR1 and CDR2 are PRHDT and FYEKMQ (reference sequence). CDR3 DNA: TGTGCCAGCAGCGGGGGGTCCCTCGATGAGCAGTTCTTC. It encodes CASSGGSLDEQFF.